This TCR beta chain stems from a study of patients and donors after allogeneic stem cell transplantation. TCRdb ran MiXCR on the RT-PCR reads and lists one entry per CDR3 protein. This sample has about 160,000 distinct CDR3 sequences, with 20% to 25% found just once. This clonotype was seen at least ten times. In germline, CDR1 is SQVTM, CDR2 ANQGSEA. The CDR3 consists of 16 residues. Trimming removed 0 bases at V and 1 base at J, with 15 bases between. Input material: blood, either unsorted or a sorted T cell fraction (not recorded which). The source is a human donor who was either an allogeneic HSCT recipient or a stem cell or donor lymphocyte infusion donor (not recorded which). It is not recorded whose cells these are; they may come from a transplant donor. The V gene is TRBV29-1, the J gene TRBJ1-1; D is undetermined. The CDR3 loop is CSVEDLHLAANTEAFF. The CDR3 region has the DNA TGCAGCGTTGAAGATCTCCATCTCGCAGCGAACACTGAAGCTTTCTTT.